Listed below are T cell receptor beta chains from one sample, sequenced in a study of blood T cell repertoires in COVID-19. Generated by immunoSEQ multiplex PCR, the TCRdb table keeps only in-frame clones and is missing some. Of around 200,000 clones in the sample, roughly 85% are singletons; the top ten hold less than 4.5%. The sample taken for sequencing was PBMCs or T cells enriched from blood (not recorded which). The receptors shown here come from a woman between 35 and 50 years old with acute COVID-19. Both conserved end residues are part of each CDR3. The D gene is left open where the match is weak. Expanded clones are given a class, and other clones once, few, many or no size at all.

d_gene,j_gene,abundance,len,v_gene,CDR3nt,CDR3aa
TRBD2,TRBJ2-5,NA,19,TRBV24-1,TGTGCCACCAGTGATTTGCAGTTAGCGGGAACCTCTTGGGGAGAGACCCAGTACTTC,CATSDLQLAGTSWGETQYF
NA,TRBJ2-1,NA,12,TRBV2,TGTGCCAGCACGGCGTATCGAGGTGAGCAGTTCTTC,CASTAYRGEQFF
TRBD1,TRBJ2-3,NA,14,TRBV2,TGTGCCAGCAGTGGGGACAGGGGGCCAGATACGCAGTATTTT,CASSGDRGPDTQYF
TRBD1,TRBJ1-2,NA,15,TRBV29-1,TGCAGCGTTGAAGATAGGGACAGGGCTGACTATGGCTACACCTTC,CSVEDRDRADYGYTF
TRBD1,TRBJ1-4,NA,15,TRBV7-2,TGTGCCAGCAGCTTGACAGGGATAATTTATGAAAAACTGTTTTTT,CASSLTGIIYEKLFF
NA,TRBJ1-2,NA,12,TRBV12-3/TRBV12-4,TGTGCCAGCAGCACAGGGAACTATGGCTACACCTTC,CASSTGNYGYTF
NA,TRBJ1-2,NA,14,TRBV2,TGTGCCAGCAGTGAAGCCCAGCGGAGCTATGGCTACACCTTC,CASSEAQRSYGYTF
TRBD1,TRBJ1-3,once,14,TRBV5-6,TGTGCCAGCAGCCTGACAGGGTCTGGAAACACCATATATTTT,CASSLTGSGNTIYF
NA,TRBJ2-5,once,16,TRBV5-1,TGCGCCAGCCGGTTCTCCCTAACTAGTCACCAAGAGACCCAGTACTTC,CASRFSLTSHQETQYF
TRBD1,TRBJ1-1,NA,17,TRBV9,TGTGCCAGCAGCCCCGGGGGGACAGGGGGGATGAACACTGAAGCTTTCTTT,CASSPGGTGGMNTEAFF
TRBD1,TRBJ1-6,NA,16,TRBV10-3,TGTGCCATCAGCCCCAAACCGGGACAGCATAATTCACCCCTCCACTTT,CAISPKPGQHNSPLHF
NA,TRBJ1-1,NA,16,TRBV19,TGTGCCAGCATACCCGGGACAACACTCGGATTCACTGAAGCTTTCTTT,CASIPGTTLGFTEAFF
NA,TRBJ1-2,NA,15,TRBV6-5,TGTGCCAGCAGTTACTTGGGGACATCTAACTATGGCTACACCTTC,CASSYLGTSNYGYTF
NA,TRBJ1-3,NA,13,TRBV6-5,TGTGCCAGTTCACAGGGTAATGGAAACACCATATATTTT,CASSQGNGNTIYF
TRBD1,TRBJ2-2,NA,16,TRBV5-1,TGCGCCAGCAGCGATAGGGACAGGGTGCCTGCCGGGGAGCTGTTTTTT,CASSDRDRVPAGELFF
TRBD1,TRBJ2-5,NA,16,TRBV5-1,TGCGCCAGCAGCGCATTCTTAGACAGGGGACAGGAGACCCAGTACTTC,CASSAFLDRGQETQYF
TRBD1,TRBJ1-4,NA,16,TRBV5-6,TGTGCCAGCAGCTTACGACAGACAGGGCATAATGAAAAACTGTTTTTT,CASSLRQTGHNEKLFF
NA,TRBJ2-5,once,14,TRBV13,TGTGCCAGCAGCTTAGCGGGAGGAGGGGGGACCCAGTACTTC,CASSLAGGGGTQYF
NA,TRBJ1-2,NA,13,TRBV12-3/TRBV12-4,TGTGCCAGCAGTTCTTCAGGGGCCTACGGCTACACCTTC,CASSSSGAYGYTF
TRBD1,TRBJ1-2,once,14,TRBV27,TGTGCCAGCAGTCCAACAGGGGGATGGTATGGCTACACCTTC,CASSPTGGWYGYTF
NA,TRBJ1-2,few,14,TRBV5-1,TGCGCCAGCAGCTTGGGGGTCAGGGTCGAGGGCTACACCTTC,CASSLGVRVEGYTF
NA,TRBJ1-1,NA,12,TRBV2,TGTGCCAGCAGTGAAGAAGCGGTGGAAGCTTTCTTT,CASSEEAVEAFF
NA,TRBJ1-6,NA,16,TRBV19,TGTGCCAGTAAGGAGGGTTTCAGCTCCTATAATTCACCCCTCCACTTT,CASKEGFSSYNSPLHF
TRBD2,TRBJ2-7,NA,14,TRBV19,TGTGCCAGTAGTATGGGAGGGGTATTCTACGAGCAGTACTTC,CASSMGGVFYEQYF
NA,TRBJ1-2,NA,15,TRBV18,TGTGCCAGCTCACCCCGGGAAGACCGAGGCTATGGCTACACCTTC,CASSPREDRGYGYTF
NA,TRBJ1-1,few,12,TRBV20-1,TGCAGTGCTAGTAAGAGCCAACCGGGGTCTTTCTTT,CSASKSQPGSFF
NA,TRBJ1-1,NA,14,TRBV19,TGTGCCAGTAGCACCGGGGGAGGAGACACTGAAGCTTTCTTT,CASSTGGGDTEAFF
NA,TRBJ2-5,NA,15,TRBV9,TGTGCCAGCAGCGGGACTCTAGGTTCCCAAGAGACCCAGTACTTC,CASSGTLGSQETQYF
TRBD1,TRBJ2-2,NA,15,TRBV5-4,TGTGCCAGCAGCACCTGGGACAGGGAGGTTGGGGAGCTGTTTTTT,CASSTWDREVGELFF
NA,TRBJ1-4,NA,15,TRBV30,TGTGCCTGGAGGCCTTTAAGGGGGAAAGTGGAAAAACTGTTTTTT,CAWRPLRGKVEKLFF
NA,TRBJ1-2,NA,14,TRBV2,TGTGCCAGCAGTCACTATTCAGGGGACGATGGCTACACCTTC,CASSHYSGDDGYTF